The 12 T cell receptor beta chains given below trace back to one sample, sequenced in a study of T cell responses to AZD1222 COVID-19 vaccine. Clones were sequenced by immunoSEQ multiplex PCR, and TCRdb holds only the in-frame ones, with some missing. Among 160,000 or so clones, around 86% were seen once, and the ten largest hold approximately 9.1%. The source was peripheral blood, collected 28 days after the second AZD1222 dose. The source of these receptors is an adult who received the AZD1222 COVID-19 vaccine.

The rearrangement joins TRBV7-2 to TRBJ1-1; 7 bases are a match to TRBD1. Looked up from germline, CDR1 is SGHTA and CDR2 is FQGNSA. The V gene end was trimmed by 5 bases and the J gene end by 1 base; junction bases not matched to a gene: 7. The CDR3 is 15 amino acids. CDR3 in amino acids: CASSARTGSNTEAFF. Written as DNA, the CDR3 is TGTGCCAGCAGCGCCCGGACAGGTTCGAACACTGAAGCTTTCTTT. Together with reference TRBV7-2 and TRBJ1-1, the CDR3 gives the full variable domain: GAGVSQSPSNKVTEKGKDVELRCDPISGHTALYWYRQSLGQGLEFLIYFQGNSAPDKSGLPSDRFSAERTGGSVSTLTIQRTQQEDSAVYLCASSARTGSNTEAFFGQGTRLTVV.

The chain employs TRBV3-1 (or the pseudogene TRBV3-2) and TRBJ1-2, with D possibly matching TRBD1 (5 bases). The CDR3 has 13 amino acids. Trimming shortened V by 6 bases and J by 4 bases, and 12 bases separated the two germline ends. Per germline, CDR1 LGHDT and CDR2 YNNKEL (reference sequence). CDR3 coding DNA: TGTGCCAGCAGGTCTGGGGGGGGCTATGGCTACACCTTC. Translated, it gives CASRSGGGYGYTF.

The chain employs TRBV18 and TRBJ1-3; possible D gene TRBD1, 6 bases. Germline CDR1 KGHSH, CDR2 LQKENI. Trimming took 3 bases from V and 0 from J, leaving 12 bases between them. The CDR3 has 16 amino acids. CDR3 DNA sequence: TGTGCCAGCTCACCGGGGACATCTTTCTCTGGAAACACCATATATTTT. It is translated as CASSPGTSFSGNTIYF.

The J gene is TRBJ1-4, the V gene TRBV19; no firm D call. V lost 5 bases, J lost 6 bases, and 22 bases lay in between. This CDR3 contains 17 residues. Per germline, CDR1 LNHDA and CDR2 SQIVND (reference sequence). CDR3 bases: TGTGCCAGTAGTCCCCCCCGATTTCGACCAGACGATGAAAAACTGTTTTTT. Its protein is CASSPPRFRPDDEKLFF.

The chain employs TRBV11-2 and TRBJ2-2; no firm D call. Germline V gene lookup returns CDR1 SGHAT and CDR2 FQNNGV. This CDR3 region has 14 residues. V was shortened by 5 bases and J by 4 bases, with 11 bases between the two germline ends. CDR3 coding DNA: TGTGCCAGCAGCCGGGTCCCCAGCACCGGGGAGCTGTTTTTT. It is translated as CASSRVPSTGELFF.

This clone was detected a few times. V gene TRBV29-1 combines with J gene TRBJ2-2, with D tentatively TRBD1 (5 bases). The CDR3 sequence is 13 residues long. CDR1 SQVTM and CDR2 ANQGSEA come from the germline V gene. V shed 3 bases and J shed 1 base, with 6 bases lying between them. The CDR3 bases are TGCAGCGTTGAGGGGCAGAACACCGGGGAGCTGTTTTTT. Translating gives CSVEGQNTGELFF.

The chain has TRBV5-5 and TRBJ1-4, with TRBD1 as a possible D gene (5 bases). Trimming cost V 3 bases and J 0 bases, with 12 bases left between them. There are 16 residues in the CDR3. The V gene's germline CDR1 is SGHKS and CDR2 YYEKEE (reference sequence). CDR3 bases: TGTGCCAGCAGCTGGACGGGGCGAACAACTAATGAAAAACTGTTTTTT. Its translation is CASSWTGRTTNEKLFF.

This chain uses TRBV9 with TRBJ2-7; D call uncertain. V gave up 0 bases and J gave up 7 bases, with 14 bases separating them. The CDR3 sequence is 14 residues long. Germline V CDR1 and CDR2: SGDLS, YYNGEE. The chain's CDR3 is CASSVDPLALEQYF. CDR3 coding DNA: TGTGCCAGCAGCGTAGACCCCCTGGCCTTGGAGCAGTACTTC.

The chain combines TRBV9 with TRBJ1-6; 9 positions match TRBD1. Trimming at V came to 4 bases and at J to 10 bases, leaving 9 bases not matched to a gene. This CDR3 has 15 amino acids. CDR1 SGDLS and CDR2 YYNGEE come from the germline V gene. CDR3 region: CASSPWTGEGSPLHF. The CDR3 nucleotides are TGTGCCAGCAGCCCCTGGACAGGGGAGGGGTCACCCCTCCACTTT.

J is TRBJ2-7 and V is TRBV7-2; D uncertain. Germline V CDR1 and CDR2: SGHTA, FQGNSA. The ends were cut back, 5 bases at V and 7 bases at J, with 12 bases in the middle. The CDR3 extends over 12 amino acids. The CDR3 loop is CASSAPYQEQYF. In DNA form, the CDR3 reads TGTGCCAGCAGCGCGCCCTATCAGGAGCAGTACTTC.

This clone was found once. This rearrangement joins TRBV7-2 to TRBJ1-2, with D unresolved. The CDR3 sequence is 14 residues long. V lost 1 base and J lost 2, with 8 bases in between. The germline V gene encodes CDR1 SGHTA and CDR2 FQGNSA. The CDR3 here is CASSLDSRNYGYTF. CDR3 coding DNA: TGTGCCAGCAGCTTAGATTCACGGAACTATGGCTACACCTTC.

The chain employs TRBV2 and TRBJ2-3; no clear D gene. Germline V gene lookup returns CDR1 SNHLY and CDR2 FYNNEI. This CDR3 region has 12 residues. Trimming left V 3 bases short and J 8 bases short, with 9 bases between. CDR3 in amino acids: CASSDRRGTQYF. CDR3 sequence (DNA): TGTGCCAGCAGTGACAGGCGCGGTACGCAGTATTTT.